The entry below gives a single T cell receptor (beta chain) sequence along with its context. These data are taken from a study of blood T cell repertoires in COVID-19. In the study overall: Samples came from the United States, Italy and Spain, spanning acute and convalescent COVID-19.

CDR3 length: 15 amino acids. Trimming removed 6 bases at V and 0 bases at J, with 13 bases between. Germline CDR1 and CDR2: SGHRS and YFSETQ. Using immunoSEQ multiplex PCR, the repertoire was profiled, and TCRdb retains in-frame clones only, with some absent. Counted here are approximately 11,000 clones, just under 85% occurring once; the ten biggest clones make up roughly 31%. The receptor comes from a man in his forties or fifties with active COVID-19. V usage is TRBV5-1 and J usage is TRBJ2-1; D may be TRBD2 (5 bases). Sequencing used peripheral blood. CDR3 bases: TGCGCCAGCACCCCCCGGGCGGGCTCCTACAATGAGCAGTTCTTC. This translates into CASTPRAGSYNEQFF.